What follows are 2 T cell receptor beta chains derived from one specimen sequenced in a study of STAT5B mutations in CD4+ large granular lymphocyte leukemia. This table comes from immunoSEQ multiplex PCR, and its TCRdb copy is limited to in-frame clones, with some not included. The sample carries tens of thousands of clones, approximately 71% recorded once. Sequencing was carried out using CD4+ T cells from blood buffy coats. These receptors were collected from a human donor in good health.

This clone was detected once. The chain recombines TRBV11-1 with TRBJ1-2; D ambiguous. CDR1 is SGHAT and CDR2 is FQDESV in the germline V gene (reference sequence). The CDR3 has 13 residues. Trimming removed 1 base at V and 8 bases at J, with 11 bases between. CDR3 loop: CASSLDRKRGYTF. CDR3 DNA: TGTGCCAGCAGCTTAGACAGAAAGCGGGGCTACACCTTC.

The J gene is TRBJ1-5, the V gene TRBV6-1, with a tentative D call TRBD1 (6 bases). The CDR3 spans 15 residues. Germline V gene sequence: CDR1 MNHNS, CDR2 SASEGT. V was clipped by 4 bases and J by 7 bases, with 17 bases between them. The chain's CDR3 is CASSGPQGIGQPQHF. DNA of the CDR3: TGTGCCAGCAGTGGGCCACAGGGAATAGGACAGCCCCAGCATTTT.